A selection of T cell receptor beta chains follows, all from one sample in a study of T-cell memory formation after mild COVID-19. A single record per CDR3 protein comes from TCRdb applying MiXCR to the 5' RACE reads. The sample contains 14,000 to 15,000 distinct CDR3 sequences, roughly a fifth of which appear only once. The sample taken for sequencing was PBMCs or a T cell subset sorted from them (not recorded which). These receptors were obtained from a man aged 18 to 29 who had mild COVID-19 (a few samples of this study predate the infection). Cell type and time point are not known. Each CDR3 is given with its conserved first and last residue. The D gene is left open where the match is weak. Size is omitted from some rows. Given values are once, few, many or a class for expanded clones.

>TRBV6-2/TRBV6-3|many|TRBJ2-7|-
CASREPGYEQYF
TGTGCCAGCAGGGAGCCGGGCTACGAGCAGTACTTC
>TRBV7-9|-|TRBJ2-7|TRBD1
CASSSTGQGNDEQYF
TGTGCCAGCAGCTCCACGGGACAGGGGAATGACGAGCAGTACTTC
>TRBV9|many|TRBJ2-1|TRBD1
CASSQGERLYNEQFF
TGTGCCAGCAGCCAGGGGGAACGGCTCTACAATGAGCAGTTCTTC
>TRBV7-2|many|TRBJ1-5|-
CASSLATGNNQPQHF
TGTGCCAGCAGCTTAGCTACAGGGAACAATCAGCCCCAGCATTTT
>TRBV7-9|many|TRBJ2-7|TRBD1
CASSKRQGPTGEQYF
TGTGCCAGCAGCAAACGACAGGGACCGACGGGAGAGCAGTACTTC
>TRBV27|-|TRBJ1-2|-
CASRSGTSYGYTF
TGTGCCAGCAGGTCCGGGACTTCCTATGGCTACACCTTC
>TRBV30|once|TRBJ2-1|-
CAWSVGSAQKQFF
TGTGCCTGGAGTGTAGGAAGTGCACAAAAGCAGTTCTTC
>TRBV29-1|few|TRBJ2-6|-
CSVVPRVSSGANVLTF
TGCAGCGTTGTCCCCAGGGTCTCCTCTGGGGCCAACGTCCTGACTTTC
>TRBV2|few|TRBJ1-5|-
CASSTRGKSQPQHF
TGTGCCAGCAGCACCAGGGGCAAGAGTCAGCCCCAGCATTTT
>TRBV7-2|many|TRBJ2-5|-
CASSLVRQTQYF
TGTGCCAGCAGCTTAGTGAGGCAGACCCAGTACTTC
>TRBV3-1|-|TRBJ2-3|-
CASSQFLYYSTDTQYF
TGTGCCAGCAGCCAATTCCTTTACTATAGCACAGATACGCAGTATTTT
>TRBV7-9|many|TRBJ2-3|-
CASSLIGLSTDTQYF
TGTGCCAGCAGCTTAATAGGGTTGAGCACAGATACGCAGTATTTT
>TRBV7-3|many|TRBJ2-2|-
CASSFSARATGELFF
TGTGCCAGCAGCTTCTCCGCCAGGGCCACCGGGGAGCTGTTTTTT
>TRBV3-1|many|TRBJ2-3|-
CASSQGTVSSTDTQYF
TGTGCCAGCAGCCAAGGGACAGTTTCTAGCACAGATACGCAGTATTTT
>TRBV3-1|-|TRBJ1-1|-
CASSQDVTVNTEAFF
TGTGCCAGCAGCCAAGATGTTACGGTTAACACTGAAGCTTTCTTT
>TRBV2|-|TRBJ2-7|-
CASSGGVSYEQYF
TGTGCCAGCAGCGGAGGGGTCTCTTACGAGCAGTACTTC
>TRBV7-2|many|TRBJ2-5|-
CASSLGGGPIGTQYF
TGTGCCAGCAGCTTAGGGGGCGGGCCCATAGGGACCCAGTACTTC
>TRBV27|many|TRBJ2-1|TRBD2
CASSSTSGGADEQFF
TGTGCCAGCAGTTCGACTAGCGGGGGGGCCGATGAGCAGTTCTTC
>TRBV12-3/TRBV12-4|many|TRBJ1-2|-
CASSLEGFGYTF
TGTGCCAGCAGTTTAGAGGGTTTTGGCTACACCTTC
>TRBV4-2|once|TRBJ2-5|-
CASSQVVVRETQYF
TGTGCCAGCAGCCAAGTGGTAGTGAGAGAGACCCAGTACTTC
>TRBV20-1|medium-sized|TRBJ1-2|TRBD1
CSAPDRDLYGYTF
TGCAGTGCTCCCGACAGGGACCTCTATGGCTACACCTTC
>TRBV3-1|few|TRBJ2-3|-
CASSQVTTADTQYF
TGTGCCAGCAGCCAAGTTACTACGGCAGATACGCAGTATTTT
>TRBV20-1|few|TRBJ1-1|-
CSARGWIARRNTEAFF
TGCAGTGCTAGAGGTTGGATCGCCCGCCGGAACACTGAAGCTTTCTTT
>TRBV6-5|many|TRBJ1-2|-
CASSYQNRYGYTF
TGTGCCAGCAGTTACCAAAACAGATATGGCTACACCTTC
>TRBV12-3/TRBV12-4|many|TRBJ1-4|-
CASSSLHRKREKLFF
TGTGCCAGCAGTTCCCTTCACAGAAAGAGGGAAAAACTGTTTTTT
>TRBV5-4|many|TRBJ2-3|-
CASSLVGEIRRGPSAFPGTDTQYF
TGTGCCAGCAGCTTGGTCGGCGAGATTAGGAGAGGACCTTCTGCCTTCCCTGGCACAGATACGCAGTATTTT
>TRBV19|many|TRBJ2-6|-
CASTISGANVLTF
TGTGCCAGTACCATCTCTGGGGCCAACGTCCTGACTTTC
>TRBV4-3|many|TRBJ1-5|-
CASSPGYNQPQHF
TGCGCCAGCAGCCCGGGTTATAACCAGCCCCAGCATTTT
>TRBV6-1|-|TRBJ2-1|-
CASSERRGNEQFF
TGTGCCAGCAGTGAAAGGCGAGGGAATGAGCAGTTCTTC
>TRBV20-1|-|TRBJ2-7|-
CSARRPSSYEQYF
TGCAGTGCTAGAAGGCCTAGCTCCTACGAGCAGTACTTC
>TRBV4-2|many|TRBJ1-1|-
CASSQDPGFVNTEAFF
TGTGCCAGCAGCCAAGATCCCGGGTTTGTTAACACTGAAGCTTTCTTT
>TRBV12-3/TRBV12-4|-|TRBJ1-4|-
CASSFTGGEKLFF
TGTGCCAGCAGTTTCACAGGCGGTGAAAAACTGTTTTTT
>TRBV6-1|many|TRBJ2-1|TRBD2
CAIYSGGAYNEQFF
TGTGCCATCTATAGCGGGGGGGCCTACAATGAGCAGTTCTTC
>TRBV5-1|many|TRBJ1-1|-
CASQDGNTEAFF
TGCGCCAGCCAGGACGGAAACACTGAAGCTTTCTTT
>TRBV28|few|TRBJ1-6|-
CASKLGARDYSPLHF
TGTGCCAGCAAATTAGGGGCCAGGGATTATTCACCCCTCCACTTT
>TRBV15|few|TRBJ1-1|-
CATSREGFLDTEAFF
TGTGCCACCAGCAGAGAGGGTTTTTTAGACACTGAAGCTTTCTTT
>TRBV5-1|many|TRBJ2-5|TRBD1
CASSLALRGLHQETQYF
TGCGCCAGCAGCTTGGCCTTGAGGGGGCTACACCAAGAGACCCAGTACTTC
>TRBV7-9|many|TRBJ1-2|-
CASSSLQGRYGYTF
TGTGCCAGCAGTTCACTACAGGGTCGCTATGGCTACACCTTC
>TRBV11-2|many|TRBJ2-2|-
CASSTRPGTAITGELFF
TGTGCCAGCAGCACCCGCCCAGGGACGGCTATCACCGGGGAGCTGTTTTTT
>TRBV20-1|many|TRBJ1-2|-
CSAERYSRYGYTF
TGCAGTGCCGAGCGGTACAGCAGATATGGCTACACCTTC
>TRBV6-5|many|TRBJ1-2|-
CASSYSNPPDRVYGYTF
TGTGCCAGCAGTTACTCCAACCCCCCGGATCGCGTCTATGGCTACACCTTC